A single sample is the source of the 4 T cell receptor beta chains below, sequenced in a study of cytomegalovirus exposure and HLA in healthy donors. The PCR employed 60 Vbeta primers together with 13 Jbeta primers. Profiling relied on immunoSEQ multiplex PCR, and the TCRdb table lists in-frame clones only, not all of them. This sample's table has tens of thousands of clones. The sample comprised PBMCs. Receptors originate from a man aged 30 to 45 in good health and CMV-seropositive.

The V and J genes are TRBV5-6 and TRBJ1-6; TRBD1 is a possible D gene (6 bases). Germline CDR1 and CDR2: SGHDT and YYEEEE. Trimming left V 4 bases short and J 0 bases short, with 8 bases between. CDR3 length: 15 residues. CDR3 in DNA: TGTGCCAGCAGCAACAGGGTCTCCTATAATTCACCCCTCCACTTT. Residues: CASSNRVSYNSPLHF.

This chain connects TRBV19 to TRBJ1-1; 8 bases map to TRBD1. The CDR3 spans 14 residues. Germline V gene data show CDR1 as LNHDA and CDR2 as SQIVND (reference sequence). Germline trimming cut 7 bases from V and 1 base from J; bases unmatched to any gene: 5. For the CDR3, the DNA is TGTGCCAGTACCCAGGACAGGGCGAACACTGAAGCTTTCTTT. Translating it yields CASTQDRANTEAFF.

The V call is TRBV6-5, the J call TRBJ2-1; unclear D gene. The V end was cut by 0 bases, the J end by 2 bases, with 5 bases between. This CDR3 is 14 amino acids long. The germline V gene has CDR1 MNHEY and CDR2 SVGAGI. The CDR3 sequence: CASSYSTPYNEQFF. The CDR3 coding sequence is TGTGCCAGCAGTTACTCCACTCCCTACAATGAGCAGTTCTTC.

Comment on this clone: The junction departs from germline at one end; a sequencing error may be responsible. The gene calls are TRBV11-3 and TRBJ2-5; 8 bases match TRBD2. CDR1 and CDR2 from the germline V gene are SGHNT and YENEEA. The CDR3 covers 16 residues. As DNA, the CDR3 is TGTGCCAGCAGCTTAGCTTGGCGGGAGGACCAAGAGAACCAGTACTTC. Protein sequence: CASSLAWREDQENQYF.